This is a list of T cell receptor beta chains from one sample in a study of cytomegalovirus exposure and HLA in healthy donors. The table came from immunoSEQ multiplex PCR; TCRdb's copy has only in-frame clones and leaves some out. The sample has some 120,000 clones; roughly 87% are singletons. Sequencing input: PBMCs. The receptors were sampled from a young woman in good health and CMV-seronegative. The CDR3 runs from the conserved cysteine through the conserved F or W. D genes are given only for firm matches. Not all rows give a size; the values are once, few, many and, for expanded clones, a class.

j_call | v_call | clone_size | d_call | cdr3_aa | cdr3_nt
TRBJ1-1 | TRBV11-2 | . | . | CASSLVTVNTEAFF | TGTGCCAGCAGCTTAGTAACAGTGAACACTGAAGCTTTCTTT
TRBJ1-1 | TRBV30 | . | . | CAWGDRYRRAFF | TGTGCCTGGGGAGACAGATATAGGCGAGCTTTCTTT
TRBJ2-7 | TRBV6-5 | . | . | CASSYSEGQISYEQYF | TGTGCCAGCAGTTACTCCGAAGGACAGATTTCCTACGAGCAGTACTTC
TRBJ2-7 | TRBV2 | . | TRBD1 | CASGGILGQGSQQYF | TGTGCCAGCGGGGGTATTTTGGGACAGGGTTCCCAGCAGTACTTC
TRBJ1-2 | TRBV11-2 | . | TRBD1 | CASSLGGTGNGYTF | TGTGCCAGCAGCTTGGGTGGGACAGGGAATGGCTACACCTTC
TRBJ2-1 | TRBV18 | . | TRBD2 | CASSERGVYYEQFF | TGTGCCAGCTCCGAGCGGGGGGTCTATTATGAGCAGTTCTTC
TRBJ1-1 | TRBV12-5 | . | . | CASGLGVNTEAFF | TGTGCTAGTGGTTTAGGGGTGAACACTGAAGCTTTCTTT
TRBJ1-1 | TRBV21-1 | . | . | CASSPPRNTEAFF | TGTGCCAGCAGCCCCCCGCGGAACACTGAAGCTTTCTTT
TRBJ2-1 | TRBV4-2 | . | . | CASSHPTGNNEQFF | TGTGCCAGCAGCCACCCGACAGGTAACAATGAGCAGTTCTTC
TRBJ2-3 | TRBV2 | . | TRBD2 | CASSEGLAGADTQYF | TGTGCCAGCAGTGAAGGGCTAGCGGGGGCAGATACGCAGTATTTT
TRBJ2-2 | TRBV9 | once | TRBD2 | CASSGRTGGSQVTGELFF | TGTGCCAGCAGCGGACGGACGGGAGGTAGTCAGGTCACCGGGGAGCTGTTTTTT
TRBJ2-7 | TRBV15 | . | . | CATSRAARRGYEQYF | TGTGCCACCAGCAGAGCTGCACGTCGGGGTTACGAGCAGTACTTC
TRBJ2-5 | TRBV5-5 | once | . | CASSLRQGGLEETQYF | TGTGCCAGCAGCTTGCGGCAGGGGGGATTAGAAGAGACCCAGTACTTC
TRBJ2-3 | TRBV19 | . | TRBD2 | CASSSPGTSGVSTDTQYF | TGTGCCAGTAGTTCCCCCGGGACTAGCGGGGTGAGCACAGATACGCAGTATTTT
TRBJ2-1 | TRBV14 | . | . | CASSQVGQGSYNEQFF | TGTGCCAGCAGCCAAGTAGGGCAGGGGAGTTACAATGAGCAGTTCTTC
TRBJ1-2 | TRBV13 | . | . | CASSPRGLAYGYTF | TGTGCCAGCAGCCCCAGAGGATTAGCCTATGGCTACACCTTC
TRBJ2-5 | TRBV11-2 | few | TRBD1 | CASSTGTAQETQYF | TGTGCCAGCAGCACCGGGACAGCCCAAGAGACCCAGTACTTC
TRBJ2-7 | TRBV18 | . | . | CASSPDISSAYEQYF | TGTGCCAGCTCACCCGACATCTCCTCAGCCTACGAGCAGTACTTC
TRBJ1-2 | TRBV4-2 | . | TRBD1 | CASSQIEGTAYGYTF | TGTGCCAGCAGCCAAATTGAAGGGACAGCCTATGGCTACACCTTC
TRBJ1-3 | TRBV5-1 | . | . | CASRQDGISGNTIYF | TGCGCCAGCAGGCAGGACGGGATCTCTGGAAACACCATATATTTT
TRBJ2-3 | TRBV4-1 | . | TRBD1 | CASSQGGGRTDTQYF | TGCGCCAGCAGCCAAGGAGGGGGCAGGACAGATACGCAGTATTTT
TRBJ2-1 | TRBV7-3 | . | TRBD2 | CASSLTVSGGKNEQFF | TGTGCCAGCAGCTTAACGGTTAGCGGGGGGAAGAATGAGCAGTTCTTC
TRBJ1-1 | TRBV11-2 | few | . | CASSFRVGREANTEAFF | TGTGCCAGCAGCTTTAGGGTTGGGAGGGAGGCGAACACTGAAGCTTTCTTT
TRBJ1-1 | TRBV7-7 | . | TRBD1 | CASSADRDTEAFF | TGTGCCAGCAGCGCAGACAGGGACACTGAAGCTTTCTTT
TRBJ1-1 | TRBV5-1 | . | . | CASSLGKTQLVVEAFF | TGCGCCAGCAGCTTGGGCAAGACTCAACTAGTGGTCGAAGCTTTCTTT
TRBJ2-1 | TRBV6-1 | once | . | CASSGWGGTSYNEQFF | TGTGCCAGCAGTGGCTGGGGCGGGACCTCCTACAATGAGCAGTTCTTC